The rows below give T cell receptor beta chains drawn from one sample of a study of T-cell memory formation after mild COVID-19. Each CDR3 protein gets one entry after TCRdb re-called the 5' RACE reads with MiXCR. The sample shows about 270,000 distinct CDR3 sequences, around 15% of them seen only once. Material for sequencing was PBMCs or a T cell subset sorted from them (not recorded which). The receptors derive from a man younger than 30 who had mild COVID-19 (a few samples of this study predate the infection). Cell type and time point are not known. Both conserved end residues are part of each CDR3. The order of the fields is D gene, J gene, clone size, V gene, CDR3 protein, CDR3 DNA. D genes are given only for firm matches. Rows give clone size only sometimes, using once, few, many, or a class for an expanded clone.

>NA|TRBJ1-2|few|TRBV18
CASSPAEWAGYTF
TGTGCCAGCTCACCGGCGGAGTGGGCGGGCTACACCTTC
>TRBD2|TRBJ2-1|few|TRBV20-1
CSANSGGAEGNEQFF
TGCAGTGCTAATAGCGGGGGGGCCGAGGGCAATGAGCAGTTCTTC
>NA|TRBJ2-5|few|TRBV10-3
CAIKRQSGGDQYF
TGTGCCATCAAGCGCCAATCGGGCGGTGACCAGTACTTC
>NA|TRBJ2-3|few|TRBV20-1
CSARRDTPQYF
TGCAGTGCTAGAAGGGATACCCCGCAGTATTTT
>TRBD1|TRBJ2-4|NA|TRBV7-2
CASSLVDLGQGNIQYF
TGTGCCAGCAGCTTAGTTGATTTGGGACAGGGAAACATTCAGTACTTC
>TRBD2|TRBJ2-7|NA|TRBV6-2/TRBV6-3
CASRREAPLAGADYEQYF
TGTGCCAGCAGACGCGAAGCCCCCCTAGCGGGGGCCGACTACGAGCAGTACTTC
>TRBD2|TRBJ2-1|many|TRBV7-2
CASSPGLAGNNEQFF
TGTGCCAGCAGCCCCGGACTAGCGGGGAACAATGAGCAGTTCTTC
>NA|TRBJ2-3|few|TRBV5-6
CASSLSWATSSTDTQYF
TGTGCCAGCAGCTTGAGTTGGGCGACTTCAAGCACAGATACGCAGTATTTT
>NA|TRBJ2-3|many|TRBV5-1
CASSLSGTDTQYF
TGTGCCAGCAGTTTATCTGGCACAGATACGCAGTATTTT
>TRBD1|TRBJ2-2|NA|TRBV7-6
CASSLRGRDCF
TGTGCCAGCAGCTTAAGGGGGCGAGACTGTTTT
>TRBD1|TRBJ1-5|NA|TRBV27
CASRKQGIQQPQHF
TGTGCCAGCAGAAAACAGGGGATTCAGCAGCCCCAGCATTTT